The present TCR beta chain was sequenced within a study of blood T cell repertoires in COVID-19. Study-level information: The United States, Italy and Spain provided the acute and convalescent COVID-19 samples. PBMCs, B-cell-depleted T cells, or T cells provided the cDNA or gDNA that made up the material.

Original methodology: It was from reference gene primer amplification that nucleated cell counts were estimated. Generated by immunoSEQ multiplex PCR, the TCRdb table keeps only in-frame clones and is missing some. V, J and clone size reflect that table, while D and trimming were determined from the DNA. The table records fewer than 250,000 clones, 80% to 90% of them present only once. Participants had their cohort set by participant-reported clinical history. After removal of 7 bases from V and 5 bases from J, the junction contained 5 bases not matched to a gene. The CDR3 extends over 14 amino acids. Germline CDR1 and CDR2: MNHNY and SVGAGI (reference sequence). This clone was counted once.

This TCR was recovered from a woman aged 25-40 years with acute COVID-19. The chain links TRBV6-6 to TRBJ1-5; 10 nucleotides agree with TRBD1. The sample taken for sequencing was PBMCs or T cells enriched from blood (not recorded which). CDR3: CASKPGQGYQPQHF. Here the CDR3 DNA reads TGTGCCAGCAAACCGGGACAGGGGTATCAGCCCCAGCATTTT.